The 19 T cell receptor beta chains listed next were all sequenced from one sample in a study of tissue T cells after allogeneic stem cell transplantation. The protocol was immunoSEQ multiplex PCR, while the TCRdb copy is restricted to in-frame clones and leaves out a portion. The profile shows some 4,600 clones, roughly half of them singletons. Documented time point: mouse harvest day 14 after allogeneic transplant. Tail vein injection delivered 10^7 T-cell-depleted bone marrow cells and 10^6 splenic CD5+ T cells. Sequences were obtained from lymph node tissue. All receptors come from a female BALB/c mouse given C57BL/6 T cells with graft-versus-host disease after an allogeneic hematopoietic cell transplant.

This clone was detected only a few times. These gene names are mouse names. The DNA ends 1 residue before the CDR3 does, and the rest of the CDR3 is filled in from the germline J gene. The chain combines TRBV13-3 with TRBJ2-7, with D possibly being TRBD2 (7 bases). V lost 2 bases and J lost 7, with 16 bases in between. The CDR3 contains 14 residues. The germline V gene has CDR1 NNHDY and CDR2 SYVADS. The sequenced CDR3 bases are TGTGCCAGCAGTGAAGTGGGGGGCGCGAGAGAACAGTAC. Translating it yields CASSEVGGAREQY. The CDR3 in its entirety is CASSEVGGAREQYF.

As to this clone: Genes and germline are mouse. The read terminates 1 residue before the CDR3 end, so the remaining end is supplied by the germline J gene. V is TRBV23 and J is TRBJ1-4; the D call in the table, TRBD1, was not verified against the DNA. The CDR3 totals 14 residues. From germline, CDR1 is KGHTA and CDR2 FQNQQP. CDR3: CSSSQSVSNERLFF. The sequenced CDR3 bases are TGCTCCAGCAGTCAATCAGTTTCCAACGAAAGATTATTT.

This clone has just a few counts. The genes are named according to mouse. The observed sequence ends 1 residue before the CDR3 terminus, with the missing tail filled in from the germline J gene. The rearrangement joins TRBV26 to TRBJ2-7, with D possibly being TRBD1 (5 bases). Per germline, CDR1 KGHPV and CDR2 FQNQEV (reference sequence). V lost 6 bases and J lost 3, with 9 bases in between. The CDR3 consists of 12 residues. CDR3 loop: CASRDSLYEQYF. Partial CDR3 DNA: TGTGCCAGCAGAGACAGCCTCTATGAACAGTAC.

As regards this clone: Gene names are the mouse ones. The read terminates 1 residue before the CDR3 end, so the remaining end is supplied by the germline J gene. The V call is TRBV26, the J call TRBJ2-7, with unresolved D. Between the trimmed V and J ends, which lost 4 bases and 5 bases, there was a span of 6 bases. Germline V gene sequence: CDR1 KGHPV, CDR2 FQNQEV (reference sequence). CDR3 length equals 11 residues. The CDR3 here is CASSPIHEQYF. CDR3 DNA (partial): TGTGCCAGCAGTCCCATCCATGAACAGTAC.

By sample fraction, this clone is medium-sized. Gene names are mouse gene names. The CDR3 goes on 1 residue after the read ends, and that part is filled in from the germline J gene. The chain has TRBV1 and TRBJ2-1; 9 bases fit TRBD1. J was trimmed by 0 bases and V by 1 base; bases with no gene match: 4. Germline V gene lookup returns CDR1 NSQYPW and CDR2 LRSPGD (reference sequence). The CDR3 runs to 17 residues. CDR3 residues: CTCSAGQGGINYAEQFF. The sequenced part of the CDR3 DNA is TGCACCTGCAGTGCAGGACAGGGGGGAATTAACTATGCTGAGCAGTTC.

On this clone: Gene names follow the mouse nomenclature. The read terminates 1 residue ahead of where the CDR3 ends, so the germline J gene completes it. V usage is TRBV5 and J usage is TRBJ2-4; 7 nucleotides agree with TRBD2. Germline V gene data show CDR1 as LGHNA and CDR2 as YNLKQL (reference sequence). V was clipped by 4 bases and J by 3 bases; unmatched bases: 1. This CDR3 is built from 13 residues. The CDR3 spells CASSPGGQNTLYF. The CDR3 bases that were read are TGTGCCAGCAGCCCGGGGGGGCAAAACACCTTGTAC.

This clone has just a few counts. Germline and genes: mouse. The CDR3 extends 1 residue past the end of the read, so its final part is completed from the germline J gene. The chain joins TRBV16 to TRBJ2-7, with TRBD1 matching 8 bases. The V and J ends lost 5 bases and 0 bases, in that order; junction bases with no gene match: 3. This CDR3 spans 14 amino acids. The germline gives CDR1 SGHSA, CDR2 FRNQAP. The CDR3 spells CASSRQGSSYEQYF. Partial CDR3 DNA: TGTGCAAGCAGCAGACAGGGGAGCTCCTATGAACAGTAC.

This clone qualifies as medium-sized. Gene names and germline match the mouse. The read is 1 residue too short to cover the CDR3 end, so that end is filled in from the germline J gene. This chain links TRBV14 with TRBJ2-7; 7 bases are a match to TRBD2. Germline V lookup: CDR1 SGHDT, CDR2 FRDEAV. Trimming took 4 bases from V and 4 from J; bases not matched to a gene: 2. CDR3 length: 12 amino acids. CDR3 region: CASSRLGYEQYF. Incomplete CDR3 DNA: TGTGCCAGCAGTCGACTGGGTTATGAACAGTAC.

About this clone: The gene symbols are mouse symbols. The CDR3 end lies 1 residue beyond the end of the read and is filled in from the germline J gene. The rearrangement links TRBV16 to TRBJ2-1, with D hard to call. Germline V gives CDR1 SGHSA, CDR2 FRNQAP. V was clipped by 1 base and J by 1 base, with 5 bases between them. The length of the CDR3 is 14 residues. CDR3 DNA (partial): TGTGCAAGCAGCTTAGGGGCCAACTATGCTGAGCAGTTC. Translation: CASSLGANYAEQF. The complete CDR3 reads CASSLGANYAEQFF.

There are a few counts of this clone. Mouse germline and gene names are used. The CDR3 goes on 1 residue after the read ends, and that part is filled in from the germline J gene. V is TRBV14 and J is TRBJ1-4, with D unresolved. V was shortened by 2 bases and J by 1 base, with 6 bases between the two germline ends. The CDR3 consists of 14 residues. Looked up from germline, CDR1 is SGHDT and CDR2 is FRDEAV. CDR3 bases read: TGTGCCAGCAGTTTGACAAATTCCAACGAAAGATTATTT. Translated: CASSLTNSNERLF. The entire CDR3 is CASSLTNSNERLFF.

Of note for this clone: Gene names follow the mouse nomenclature. The read terminates 1 residue ahead of where the CDR3 ends, so the germline J gene completes it. The chain couples TRBV16 to TRBJ2-4; 7 positions match TRBD2. Germline trimming cut 1 base from V and 3 bases from J; bases unmatched to any gene: 7. Per germline, CDR1 SGHSA and CDR2 FRNQAP. The CDR3 contains 16 residues. The CDR3: CASSLVGGRGQNTLYF. The part of the CDR3 DNA that was read is TGTGCAAGCAGCTTAGTGGGGGGAAGGGGCCAAAACACCTTGTAC.

About this clone: The germline and genes are mouse ones. The read ends 1 residue before the CDR3 terminus; that terminus is restored from the germline J gene. The chain recombines TRBV13-1 with TRBJ2-7; TRBD2 agrees at 13 bases. The CDR3 sequence is 13 residues long. Trimming removed 3 bases from V and 6 bases from J; junction bases left unmatched: 0. Germline V gene data show CDR1 as NSHNY and CDR2 as SYGAGN. This CDR3 is CASSGTGGAEQYF. The DNA read from the CDR3 is TGTGCCAGCAGTGGGACTGGGGGGGCTGAACAGTAC.

In its sample, this clone was seen a few times. Any gene name here is a mouse gene name. The read is 1 residue too short to cover the CDR3 end, so that end is filled in from the germline J gene. V is TRBV26 and J is TRBJ1-2, with 7 bases fitting TRBD1. From germline, CDR1 is KGHPV and CDR2 FQNQEV (reference sequence). The V gene end was trimmed by 7 bases and the J gene end by 2 bases; junction bases not matched to a gene: 4. The CDR3 contains 13 residues. CDR3 DNA (partial): TGTGCCAGCATCCTGACAGGGAACTCCGACTACACC. Its translation: CASILTGNSDYT. The CDR3 in full is CASILTGNSDYTF. Combining the CDR3 with reference TRBV26 and TRBJ1-2 gives the whole variable domain NSKVIQTPRYLVKGQGQKAKMRCIPEKGHPVVFWYQQNKNNEFKFLINFQNQEVLQQIDMTEKRFSAECPSNSPCSLEIQSSEAGDSALYLCASILTGNSDYTFGSGTRLLVI.

This clone was found a few times. Germline and genes: mouse. The read ends 1 residue before the CDR3 terminus; that terminus is restored from the germline J gene. This chain uses TRBV12-1 with TRBJ1-6; D remains ambiguous. TRBJ1-6 is given ORF status, its function remaining uncertain. V lost 2 bases, J lost 1 base, and 8 bases lay in between. This CDR3 region has 15 residues. Germline V CDR1 and CDR2: SGHSN, HYEKVE. CDR3 DNA (partial): TGTGCCAGCTCTCGAGGGAGGTCCTATAATTCGCCCCTCTAC. Translated, it gives CASSRGRSYNSPLY. The entire CDR3 is CASSRGRSYNSPLYF.

The sample holds one count of this clone. Germline and genes: mouse. The CDR3 extends 1 residue past the end of the read, so its final part is completed from the germline J gene. The V gene is TRBV24, the J gene TRBJ2-7; D call uncertain. Deletions cut 4 bases from V and 5 bases from J, with 6 bases between. The germline CDR1 and CDR2 sequences are KGHTA and FRNEEI. The CDR3 consists of 11 residues. CDR3 amino acids: CASSPIHEQYF. The CDR3 DNA, read in part, is TGTGCCAGCAGTCCCATCCATGAACAGTAC.

With regard to this clone: Gene and germline names: mouse. The read finishes 1 residue shy of the CDR3 end, and the germline J gene is used to complete it. The rearrangement joins TRBV26 to TRBJ2-7; D is unresolved. Trimming removed 3 bases at V and 4 bases at J, with 7 bases between. The CDR3 runs to 12 residues. Germline CDR1 KGHPV, CDR2 FQNQEV (reference sequence). CDR3 DNA (partial): TGTGCCAGCAGTCTTGGGCAGTATGAACAGTAC. It specifies CASSLGQYEQY. The CDR3 reads in full as CASSLGQYEQYF. Using reference TRBV26 and TRBJ2-7 for the parts outside the CDR3, the full variable domain is NSKVIQTPRYLVKGQGQKAKMRCIPEKGHPVVFWYQQNKNNEFKFLINFQNQEVLQQIDMTEKRFSAECPSNSPCSLEIQSSEAGDSALYLCASSLGQYEQYFGPGTRLTVL.

As for this clone: The germline and genes are mouse ones. From the germline J gene comes the end of the CDR3, since the read stops 1 residue before it. This chain uses TRBV16 with TRBJ1-4, with a weak D call TRBD1 (6 bases). The CDR3 extends over 14 amino acids. V was clipped by 2 bases and J by 3 bases, with 7 bases between them. Germline CDR1 reads SGHSA; CDR2 reads FRNQAP. CDR3 bases read: TGTGCAAGCAGCTTAAAGGGGGCCAACGAAAGATTATTT. Protein sequence: CASSLKGANERLF. From start to end, the CDR3 is CASSLKGANERLFF.

Notes on this clone: The genes and germline here are from mouse. From the germline J gene comes the end of the CDR3, since the read stops 1 residue before it. The chain uses TRBV3 and TRBJ2-4; TRBD1 matches at 10 bases. V shed 4 bases, J shed 7 bases, and the junction held 5 bases outside the gene matches. CDR3 length equals 14 residues. Germline-derived CDR1 and CDR2 are SNHLY and FYNGKV (reference sequence). This chain's CDR3 is CASSSTGGEYTLYF. The DNA read from the CDR3 is TGTGCCAGCAGCTCGACAGGGGGCGAGTACACCTTGTAC.

Regarding this clone: Genes here carry mouse names. The CDR3 is cut off 1 residue early in the read; its end comes from the germline J gene. This chain uses TRBV26 with TRBJ1-3, with no clear D. CDR1 is KGHPV and CDR2 is FQNQEV in the germline V gene (reference sequence). The CDR3 consists of 14 residues. The V end was cut by 6 bases, the J end by 0 bases, with 9 bases between. CDR3 region: CASSRMNSGNTLYF. The CDR3 bases that were read are TGTGCCAGCAGCCGAATGAATTCTGGAAATACGCTCTAT.